The 15 T cell receptor beta chains given below trace back to one sample, sequenced in a study of CD8 T cells in Susac syndrome. After extraction with the RNeasy kit, about 0.45 to 1 ug of the RNA was reverse transcribed using random hexamers. TCRdb called the immunoSEQ multiplex PCR reads again in MiXCR, with one record for every CDR3 protein. The sample has around 200,000 distinct CDR3 sequences, 90% to 95% seen once. The sequenced material came from CD4+ T cells from PBMCs. The receptors originated from a human donor in good health.

DNA of the CDR3: TGTGCCAGCAGTGAAACCTTATCCTCTCGGGAGCAGTTCTTC. This encodes CASSETLSSREQFF. This chain uses TRBV25-1 with TRBJ2-1; no clear D. Germline V gene sequence: CDR1 MGHDK, CDR2 SYGVNS. The CDR3 is 14 amino acids. The germline V and J ends were trimmed by 2 bases and 10 bases, with 15 bases remaining between them.

V and J are TRBV29-1 and TRBJ1-1, with 8 bases matching TRBD1. Trimming removed 7 bases from V and 3 bases from J; junction bases left unmatched: 7. This CDR3 region has 13 residues. The germline V gene has CDR1 SQVTM and CDR2 ANQGSEA. In DNA form, the CDR3 reads TGCAGCGAGGAGACAGGGGTGGACACTGAAGCTTTCTTT. Amino acids: CSEETGVDTEAFF.

The chain recombines TRBV20-1 with TRBJ2-3, with TRBD2 identical over 8 bases. J lost 0 bases, V lost 6 bases, and 11 bases had no gene match. CDR3 length: 16 residues. In germline, CDR1 is DFQATT, CDR2 SNEGSKA (reference sequence). CDR3 nucleotide sequence: TGCAGTGCCCCCTGGGCGGAGCGGGAGAGCACAGATACGCAGTATTTT. Its translation is CSAPWAERESTDTQYF.

The chain recombines TRBV29-1 with TRBJ1-5; D gene unclear. Trimming stripped 4 bases from V and 5 bases from J, with 9 bases between. The CDR3 spans 12 residues. CDR1 and CDR2 from the germline V gene are SQVTM and ANQGSEA. The CDR3 nucleotides read TGCAGCGTTGGTGAAGGTGATCAGCCCCAGCATTTT. It specifies CSVGEGDQPQHF.

This clonotype was seen just once. The chain joins TRBV29-1 to TRBJ1-5; 7 bases match TRBD1. V trimming: 4 bases; J trimming: 7 bases; junction bases outside the gene matches: 13. The length of the CDR3 is 15 residues. In germline, CDR1 is SQVTM, CDR2 ANQGSEA. The CDR3 region is CSVVAAAGGLQPQHF. The CDR3 bases are TGCAGCGTTGTAGCCGCGGCAGGGGGTTTGCAGCCCCAGCATTTT.

This clonotype appeared once. This chain joins TRBV5-1 and TRBJ1-1; D is undetermined. V was trimmed by 0 bases and J by 3 bases, leaving 9 bases between them. The germline V gene encodes CDR1 SGHRS and CDR2 YFSETQ. The CDR3 extends over 14 amino acids. CDR3 coding DNA: TGCGCCAGCAGCTTGGCCCGAGGGCACACTGAAGCTTTCTTT. Translation gives CASSLARGHTEAFF. The variable domain in full, with the rest retrieved from reference TRBV5-1 and TRBJ1-1, is KAGVTQTPRYLIKTRGQQVTLSCSPISGHRSVSWYQQTPGQGLQFLFEYFSETQRNKGNFPGRFSGRQFSNSRSEMNVSTLELGDSALYLCASSLARGHTEAFFGQGTRLTVV.

The chain joins TRBV5-1 to TRBJ2-3; unclear D gene. CDR1 SGHRS and CDR2 YFSETQ come from the germline V gene. CDR3 size: 13 residues. The germline V and J ends were trimmed by 4 bases and 5 bases, with 11 bases remaining between them. CDR3 protein: CASSQNDLDTQYF. The CDR3 DNA sequence: TGCGCCAGCAGCCAAAACGACTTAGATACGCAGTATTTT.

This clonotype was observed a few times. The rearrangement uses TRBV12-3 or TRBV12-4 and TRBJ1-5, with D hard to call. V was trimmed by 2 bases and J by 2 bases, leaving 4 bases between them. CDR3 size: 13 residues. The CDR3: CASSLNGNQPQHF. In DNA, the CDR3 is TGTGCCAGCAGTTTAAACGGCAATCAGCCCCAGCATTTT.

In this sample, this clonotype turned up a few times. At one of its ends the junction is not consistent with the germline gene, which may arise from a read error. This sequence joins TRBV5-1 and TRBJ1-1, with D uncertain. Germline V gene sequence: CDR1 SGHRS, CDR2 YFSETQ. The CDR3 loop spans 13 amino acids. The CDR3 nucleotides read TGTGCCAGCAGCTTGGAGGGTGGGACTGAAGCTTTCTTT. This translates into CASSLEGGTEAFF.

The V call is TRBV29-1, the J call TRBJ2-3, with D possibly matching TRBD1 (5 bases). This CDR3 comprises 14 residues. Trimming took off 4 bases at V and 0 bases at J, with 11 bases between the two ends. CDR1 is SQVTM and CDR2 is ANQGSEA in the germline V gene. The CDR3 nucleotides read TGCAGCGTTGGGAAGGGGATTAGCACAGATACGCAGTATTTT. It encodes CSVGKGISTDTQYF.

The CDR3 nucleotides are TGTGCCAGTAGTCTCGGACCAGTCGAGGGGGAGCAGTTCTTC. As protein: CASSLGPVEGEQFF. The chain joins TRBV19 to TRBJ2-1; D assignment may be TRBD1 or TRBD2 (5 bases each). CDR3 length: 14 residues. Germline V CDR1 and CDR2: LNHDA, SQIVND (reference sequence). Between the trimmed V and J ends, which lost 5 bases and 10 bases, there was a span of 18 bases.

This sequence joins TRBV7-2 and TRBJ1-1; a weak D match, TRBD1 (5 bases). Trimming took off 4 bases at V and 8 bases at J, with 14 bases between the two ends. The germline CDR1 and CDR2 sequences are SGHTA and FQGNSA. CDR3 length equals 13 residues. The CDR3 region is CASSSRGYREAFF. As DNA, the CDR3 is TGTGCCAGCAGCTCCCGGGGCTACCGGGAAGCTTTCTTT.

The chain links TRBV27 to TRBJ1-2; perhaps TRBD1 as D (5 bases). Trimming took 2 bases from V and 2 from J, leaving 9 bases between them. The CDR3 length is 14 residues. Germline values: CDR1 MNHEY, CDR2 SMNVEV (reference sequence). CDR3 bases: TGTGCCAGCAGTTTACAGGGCCCCAACTATGGCTACACCTTC. Translated, it gives CASSLQGPNYGYTF.

The CDR3 DNA reads TGTGCCAGCAGCGCCGACAGCTCCTATAATTCACCCCTCCACTTT. This sequence encodes CASSADSSYNSPLHF. The gene calls are TRBV9 and TRBJ1-6, with a weak D call TRBD1 (5 bases). From germline, CDR1 is SGDLS and CDR2 YYNGEE. The CDR3 covers 15 residues. Trimming took 3 bases from V and 0 from J, leaving 7 bases between them.

The chain recombines TRBV18 with TRBJ1-2, with a weak D call TRBD1 (5 bases). V lost 0 bases to trimming and J lost 4 bases, with 12 bases between them. This CDR3 spans 15 amino acids. Germline V gene lookup returns CDR1 KGHSH and CDR2 LQKENI. The CDR3 loop is CASSPPYGGGYGYTF. The CDR3 DNA follows: TGTGCCAGCTCACCACCGTACGGGGGAGGCTATGGCTACACCTTC.